Below, 17 T cell receptor beta chains from the same sample are listed, as sequenced in a study of blood T cell repertoires in COVID-19 (dated by TCRdb to 2020 to 2022). Preparation of the library involved the immunoSEQ multiplex PCR assay. This immuneACCESS table, as held by TCRdb, lists in-frame sequences with V and J called but not all clones. Of the missing ones, under half trace to an unresolved V gene in checked studies; the others have no known cause. In this sample the table shows hundreds of thousands of clones, around 84% of which occur a single time. Roughly 3.4% of the sample is taken by the ten largest. The sequencing sample was made of peripheral blood. The origin of the receptors is a woman aged 18 to 35 with acute or convalescent COVID-19.

V usage is TRBV28 and J usage is TRBJ2-3; D is unresolved. The germline gives CDR1 MDHEN, CDR2 SYDVKM. V was trimmed by 4 bases and J by 4 bases, leaving 12 bases between them. The CDR3 is made up of 14 amino acids. The CDR3 nucleotides read TGTGCCAGCAGTTCGACCCCCAGGCCAGATACGCAGTATTTT. Translation: CASSSTPRPDTQYF.

V gene TRBV5-6 combines with J gene TRBJ1-3, with 9 bases that match TRBD1. Germline CDR1 and CDR2: SGHDT and YYEEEE. V shed 3 bases and J 3 bases; nucleotides not matched to a gene: 7. The CDR3 length is 16 residues. Written as DNA, the CDR3 is TGTGCCAGCAGCTGGGGCACAGGGGGCATTGGAAACACCATATATTTT. Translated: CASSWGTGGIGNTIYF.

This chain connects TRBV24-1 to TRBJ2-2; 9 bases are shared with TRBD1. Trimming took 6 bases from V and 6 from J; bases not matched to a gene: 7. Germline assignment: CDR1 KGHDR and CDR2 SFDVKD. There are 15 residues in the CDR3. The CDR3 coding sequence is TGTGCCACCAGTCCGGGACAGGGAAATGCCGGGGAGCTGTTTTTT. Its protein product is CATSPGQGNAGELFF.

V is TRBV7-9 and J is TRBJ1-2; D is possibly TRBD1 (5 bases). The CDR3 contains 14 residues. Germline values: CDR1 SEHNR, CDR2 FQNEAQ (reference sequence). The V and J ends lost 4 bases and 8 bases respectively, with 17 bases between them. CDR3: CASSWGEAARGYTF. The CDR3 coding sequence is TGTGCCAGCAGCTGGGGGGAGGCGGCCCGCGGCTACACCTTC. Full variable domain (missing parts from reference TRBV7-9 and TRBJ1-2): DTGVSQNPRHKITKRGQNVTFRCDPISEHNRLYWYRQTLGQGPEFLTYFQNEAQLEKSRLLSDRFSAERPKGSFSTLEIQRTEQGDSAMYLCASSWGEAARGYTFGSGTRLTVV.

This clone was seen a few times. This chain joins TRBV3-1 (or the pseudogene TRBV3-2) and TRBJ1-6; D is unresolved. The germline V gene has CDR1 LGHDT and CDR2 YNNKEL (reference sequence). Trimming took off 3 bases at V and 8 bases at J, with 5 bases between the two ends. This CDR3 contains 12 residues. The CDR3 nucleotides read TGTGCCAGCAGCCAGAGGGATTCACCCCTCCACTTT. Its translation is CASSQRDSPLHF.

The V and J genes are TRBV14 and TRBJ1-6, with TRBD1 matching 8 bases. J was trimmed by 6 bases and V by 5 bases; bases with no gene match: 0. The CDR3 totals 13 residues. The V gene's germline CDR1 is SGHDN and CDR2 FVKESK. Here the CDR3 DNA reads TGTGCCAGCAGCACAGGGGGTAATTCACCCCTCCACTTT. Translated: CASSTGGNSPLHF. Full variable domain (remainder filled in from reference TRBV14 and TRBJ1-6): EAGVTQFPSHSVIEKGQTVTLRCDPISGHDNLYWYRRVMGKEIKFLLHFVKESKQDESGMPNNRFLAERTGGTYSTLKVQPAELEDSGVYFCASSTGGNSPLHFGNGTRLTVT.

The gene calls are TRBV9 and TRBJ1-6, with 7 positions matching TRBD1. The CDR3 extends over 17 amino acids. Per germline, CDR1 SGDLS and CDR2 YYNGEE. Trimming took 4 bases from V and 2 from J; bases not matched to a gene: 9. The CDR3 sequence: CASSLQGGGTYNSPLHF. The CDR3, as DNA: TGTGCCAGCAGCCTCCAGGGGGGTGGCACCTATAATTCACCCCTCCACTTT.

V and J are TRBV4-1 and TRBJ1-5, with 10 bases aligning to TRBD1. This CDR3 region has 16 residues. After removal of 3 bases from V and 6 bases from J, the junction contained 8 bases not matched to a gene. Germline values: CDR1 MGHRA, CDR2 YSYEKL. CDR3 bases: TGCGCCAGCAGCCAGCCGGGACAGGGGTTAAGTCAGCCCCAGCATTTT. This encodes CASSQPGQGLSQPQHF.

This chain uses TRBV7-3 with TRBJ2-3; the match to TRBD2 covers 7 bases. The CDR3 runs to 13 residues. Germline loops: CDR1 SGHTA, CDR2 FQGTGA. The ends lost 5 bases at V and 4 bases at J; junction bases unmatched: 3. The CDR3: CASSGGGADTQYF. CDR3 coding DNA: TGTGCCAGCAGCGGGGGAGGGGCAGATACGCAGTATTTT.

With respect to this clone: In the same sample, other DNA sequences code for this CDR3. The V and J genes are TRBV29-1 and TRBJ2-2; 8 bases fit TRBD2. Losses at the gene ends were 6 bases for V and 3 bases for J; bases not matched to a gene: 6. The germline CDR1 and CDR2 sequences are SQVTM and ANQGSEA. The CDR3 totals 14 residues. The chain's CDR3 is CSVGRGSDTGELFF. Here the CDR3 DNA reads TGCAGCGTCGGGAGGGGTAGTGACACCGGGGAGCTGTTTTTT.

The chain couples TRBV2 to TRBJ2-1, with D possibly matching TRBD2 (5 bases). Per the germline V gene, CDR1 is SNHLY and CDR2 is FYNNEI. The V end was cut by 7 bases, the J end by 9 bases, with 13 bases between. The CDR3 consists of 12 residues. CDR3 loop: CASIPGKGEQFF. In DNA form, the CDR3 reads TGTGCCAGCATTCCCGGGAAGGGTGAGCAGTTCTTC.

The chain employs TRBV7-2 and TRBJ1-2; 10 bases line up with TRBD1. The germline V gene has CDR1 SGHTA and CDR2 FQGNSA. V shed 1 base and J 4 bases; nucleotides not matched to a gene: 3. The CDR3 spans 15 residues. This CDR3 is CASSLVGQGLYGYTF. The CDR3 nucleotides are TGTGCCAGCAGCTTAGTGGGACAGGGGCTCTATGGCTACACCTTC.

The chain combines TRBV21-1 with TRBJ1-3. TRBV21-1 is an annotated pseudogene. The CDR3 runs to 16 residues. CDR3 protein: CASSKFWRISGNTIYF. In DNA form, the CDR3 reads TGTGCCAGCAGCAAATTTTGGAGAATCTCTGGAAACACCATATATTTT.

The chain recombines TRBV2 with TRBJ2-3, with 11 bases identical to TRBD2. The CDR3 consists of 15 residues. Germline lookup yields CDR1 SNHLY and CDR2 FYNNEI. V trimming: 6 bases; J trimming: 2 bases; junction bases outside the gene matches: 4. In DNA form, the CDR3 reads TGTGCCAGCAGGGCTAGCGGGAGGATCACAGATACGCAGTATTTT. It specifies CASRASGRITDTQYF.

The chain is built from TRBV6-1 and TRBJ2-7; TRBD1 agrees at 8 bases. The junction had 1 base not matched to a gene; V was cut back by 3 bases and J by 3 bases. Germline V lookup: CDR1 MNHNS, CDR2 SASEGT. This CDR3 has 13 residues. The CDR3 region is CASSETGVYEQYF. CDR3 in DNA: TGTGCCAGCAGTGAGACAGGGGTCTACGAGCAGTACTTC.

The rearrangement links TRBV12-3 or TRBV12-4 to TRBJ1-6, with D perhaps TRBD1 (6 bases). This CDR3 is built from 12 residues. The CDR3 coding sequence is TGTGCAGTAGGGGGAAATAATTCACCCCTCCACTTT. This sequence encodes CAVGGNNSPLHF.

This sequence joins TRBV2 and TRBJ1-1, with 8 bases fitting TRBD1. The CDR3 is 12 amino acids. In germline, CDR1 is SNHLY, CDR2 FYNNEI. V was clipped by 6 bases and J by 8 bases; unmatched bases: 5. CDR3 nucleotides: TGTGCCAGCAGCGACAGGGGTGGGGAAGCTTTCTTT. Translation: CASSDRGGEAFF.